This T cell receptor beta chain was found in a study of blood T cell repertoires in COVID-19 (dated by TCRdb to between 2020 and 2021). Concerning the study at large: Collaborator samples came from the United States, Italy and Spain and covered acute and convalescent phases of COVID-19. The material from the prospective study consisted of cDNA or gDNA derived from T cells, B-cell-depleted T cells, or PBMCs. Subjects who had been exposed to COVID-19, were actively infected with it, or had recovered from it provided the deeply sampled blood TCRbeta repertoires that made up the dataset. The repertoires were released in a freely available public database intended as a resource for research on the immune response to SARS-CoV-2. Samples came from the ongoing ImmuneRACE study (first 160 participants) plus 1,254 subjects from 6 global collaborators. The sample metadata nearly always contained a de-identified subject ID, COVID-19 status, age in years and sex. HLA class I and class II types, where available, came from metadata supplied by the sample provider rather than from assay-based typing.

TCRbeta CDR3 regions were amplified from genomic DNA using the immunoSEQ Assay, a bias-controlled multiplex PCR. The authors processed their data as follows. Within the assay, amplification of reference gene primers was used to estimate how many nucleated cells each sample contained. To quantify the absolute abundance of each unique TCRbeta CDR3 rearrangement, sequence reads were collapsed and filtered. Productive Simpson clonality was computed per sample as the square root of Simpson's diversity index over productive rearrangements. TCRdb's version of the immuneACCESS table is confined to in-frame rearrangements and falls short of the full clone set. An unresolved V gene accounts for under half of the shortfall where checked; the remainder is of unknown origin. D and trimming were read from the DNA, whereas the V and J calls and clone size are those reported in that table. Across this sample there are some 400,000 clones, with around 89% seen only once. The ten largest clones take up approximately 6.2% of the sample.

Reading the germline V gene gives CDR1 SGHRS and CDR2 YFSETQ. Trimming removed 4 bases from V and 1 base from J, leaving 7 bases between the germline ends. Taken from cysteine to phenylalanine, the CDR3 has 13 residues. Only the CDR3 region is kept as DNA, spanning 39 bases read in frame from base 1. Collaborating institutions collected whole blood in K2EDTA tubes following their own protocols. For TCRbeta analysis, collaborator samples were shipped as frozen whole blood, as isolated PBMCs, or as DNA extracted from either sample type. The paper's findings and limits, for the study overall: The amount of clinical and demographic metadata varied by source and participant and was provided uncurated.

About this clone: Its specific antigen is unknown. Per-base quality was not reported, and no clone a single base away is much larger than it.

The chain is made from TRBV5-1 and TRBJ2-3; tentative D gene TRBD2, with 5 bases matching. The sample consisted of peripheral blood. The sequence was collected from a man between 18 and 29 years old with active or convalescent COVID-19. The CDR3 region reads CASSRTRTDTQYF. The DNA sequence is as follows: TGCGCCAGCAGCCGGACTCGCACAGATACGCAGTATTTT.